This T cell receptor beta chain came from a study of early T cells in non-severe SARS-CoV-2 infection (dated by TCRdb to 2020 to 2022). For context, the study as a whole: Bulk RNA from unsorted whole blood was used for TCR sequencing, so alpha and beta chains could not be paired.

Library creation used 5' RACE. These reads were obtained on a NextSeq 500. Unique molecular identifiers were attached to individual cDNA molecules in the TCR library protocol so that sequencing error and PCR bias could be corrected. TCR alpha and beta chains were both sequenced, and the abundances of alpha and beta sequences in each sample were closely correlated with each other. Processing in the source paper ran as follows. Decombinator V4 was used to annotate the V gene, J gene and CDR3 of the TCR sequences. Expanded TCRs were defined as changing significantly between any two time points under a Poisson model with p below 0.0001. Abundances of TCRs were expressed as counts per million after normalisation to the total number of TCRs sequenced in each sample. MAIT TCRs were defined by TRAV1-2 paired with TRAJ12, TRAJ20 or TRAJ33, and iNKT TCRs by TRAV10 paired with TRAJ18. VDJdb, accessed 1 November 2021, was searched for CMV, EBV and SARS-CoV-2 annotated TCRs, excluding TCRs annotated for multiple antigens. The public sequencing data were trimmed at Q25 with fastp and processed into clonotypes with MiXCR by TCRdb, which kept only in-frame beta chains. Identical CDR3 proteins give one entry, which carries the most common genes and DNA. Here the V and J calls rest on TCRdb's processing, not on the authors' analysis. This sample has 75,000 to 100,000 distinct CDR3 sequences in its table, and 14% to 15% of those were observed once. Approximately 9.9% of the sample belongs to the ten largest clones.

Paper-wide results and their limitations: VDJdb matching was skewed toward anti-spike CD8 responses, so virus-specific expansions were likely underestimated and private and CD4 specificities were missed.

Counted from cysteine to phenylalanine, this CDR3 has 13 amino acids. Only the CDR3 DNA is retained, 39 bases long and in frame from the first base. The germline V gene sets CDR1 to MNHEY and CDR2 to SVGEGT. The trim is 4 bases for V and 1 base for J, with a gap of 7 bases between the germline ends. Set within a cohort of healthcare workers in London, UK, this nested case-control study involved weekly PCR testing of nasopharyngeal swabs along with blood sampling. Between 23 and 31 March 2020, the week of the UK lockdown, healthcare workers were enrolled and then followed up weekly for as long as 16 weeks. As to this clonotype: Its binding antigen is unknown. Per-base quality was not reported, and no clone a single base away is much larger than it.

The V and J segments used are TRBV6-2 or TRBV6-3 and TRBJ1-1; TRBD1 might be the D gene, on 5 matching bases. The sequence was obtained from an adult who was a healthcare worker with PCR-confirmed SARS-CoV-2 infection or an uninfected control (not recorded which). The sample consisted of whole blood. The CDR3 has the sequence CASSSGTNTEAFF. The nucleotide sequence is TGTGCCAGCAGTTCAGGGACGAACACTGAAGCTTTCTTT.